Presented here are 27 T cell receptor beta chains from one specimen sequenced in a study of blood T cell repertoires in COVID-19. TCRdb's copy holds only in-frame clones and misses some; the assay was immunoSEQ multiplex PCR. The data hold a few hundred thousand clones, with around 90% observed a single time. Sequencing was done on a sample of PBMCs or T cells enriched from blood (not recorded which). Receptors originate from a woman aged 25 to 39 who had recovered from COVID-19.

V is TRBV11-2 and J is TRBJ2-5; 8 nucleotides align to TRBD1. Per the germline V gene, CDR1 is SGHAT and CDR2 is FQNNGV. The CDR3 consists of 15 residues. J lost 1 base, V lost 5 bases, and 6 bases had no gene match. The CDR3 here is CASSTGQDIQETQYF. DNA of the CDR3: TGTGCCAGCAGCACGGGACAGGACATCCAAGAGACCCAGTACTTC.

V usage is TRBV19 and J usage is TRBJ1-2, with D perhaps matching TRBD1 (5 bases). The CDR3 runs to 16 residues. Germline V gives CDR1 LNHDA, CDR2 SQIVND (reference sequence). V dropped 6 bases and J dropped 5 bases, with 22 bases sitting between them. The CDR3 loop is CASSRIGDRQAYGYTF. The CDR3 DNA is TGTGCCAGTAGCAGGATCGGAGACAGACAAGCATATGGCTACACCTTC.

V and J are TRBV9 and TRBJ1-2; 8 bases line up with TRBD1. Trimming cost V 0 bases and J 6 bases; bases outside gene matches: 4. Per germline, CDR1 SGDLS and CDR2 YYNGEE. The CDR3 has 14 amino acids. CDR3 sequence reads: CASSVGGQGNGYTF. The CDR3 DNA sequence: TGTGCCAGCAGCGTAGGCGGACAGGGTAATGGCTACACCTTC.

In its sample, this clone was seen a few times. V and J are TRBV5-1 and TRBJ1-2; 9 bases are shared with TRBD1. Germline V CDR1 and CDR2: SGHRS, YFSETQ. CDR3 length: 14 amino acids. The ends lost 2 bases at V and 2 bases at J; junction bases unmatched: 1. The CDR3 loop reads CASSFDRGNYGYTF. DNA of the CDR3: TGCGCCAGCAGCTTCGACAGGGGGAACTATGGCTACACCTTC.

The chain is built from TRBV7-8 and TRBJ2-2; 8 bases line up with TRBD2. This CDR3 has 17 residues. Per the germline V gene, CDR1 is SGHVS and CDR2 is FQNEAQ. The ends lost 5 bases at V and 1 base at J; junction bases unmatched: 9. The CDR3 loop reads CASSPLFSGENTGELFF. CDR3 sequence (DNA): TGTGCCAGCAGCCCCCTGTTTAGCGGGGAGAACACCGGGGAGCTGTTTTTT.

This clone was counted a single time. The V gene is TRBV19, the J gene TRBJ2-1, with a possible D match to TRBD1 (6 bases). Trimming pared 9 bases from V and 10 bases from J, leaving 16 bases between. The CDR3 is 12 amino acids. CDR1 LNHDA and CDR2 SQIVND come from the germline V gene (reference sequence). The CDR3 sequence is CASKGGLKEQFF. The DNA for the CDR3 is TGTGCCAGCAAAGGGGGTCTGAAAGAGCAGTTCTTC.

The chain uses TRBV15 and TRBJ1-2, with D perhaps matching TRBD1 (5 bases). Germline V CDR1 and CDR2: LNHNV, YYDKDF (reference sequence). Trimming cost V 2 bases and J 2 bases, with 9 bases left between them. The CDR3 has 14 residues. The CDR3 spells CATSRLDKNYGYTF. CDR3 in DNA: TGTGCCACCAGCAGACTGGACAAGAACTATGGCTACACCTTC.

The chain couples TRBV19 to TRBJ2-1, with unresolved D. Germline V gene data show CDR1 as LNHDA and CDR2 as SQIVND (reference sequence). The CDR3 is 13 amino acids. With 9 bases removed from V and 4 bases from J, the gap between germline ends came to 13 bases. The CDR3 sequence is CASTLDPYNEQFF. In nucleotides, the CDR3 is TGTGCCAGCACTCTAGATCCTTACAATGAGCAGTTCTTC.

The CDR3 coding sequence is TGTGCCAGCAGCCATGGTGGAACTAGCGGGAGTTGGAATGAGCAGTTCTTC. This encodes CASSHGGTSGSWNEQFF. The chain is built from TRBV3-1 (or the pseudogene TRBV3-2) and TRBJ2-1, with 11 bases aligning to TRBD2. The CDR3 is 17 residues long. CDR1 is LGHDT and CDR2 is YNNKEL in the germline V gene (reference sequence). The J segment lost 7 bases and the V segment lost 3 bases, leaving 11 bases of the junction unmatched.

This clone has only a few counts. CDR3 sequence reads: CASSSPRGQETQYF. The CDR3 nucleotides are TGTGCCAGCAGCTCCCCCCGGGGCCAAGAGACCCAGTACTTC. The rearrangement links TRBV7-9 to TRBJ2-5, with D maybe TRBD2 (5 bases). Trimming shortened V by 4 bases and J by 1 base, and 10 bases separated the two germline ends. The germline V gene encodes CDR1 SEHNR and CDR2 FQNEAQ (reference sequence). This CDR3 spans 14 amino acids.

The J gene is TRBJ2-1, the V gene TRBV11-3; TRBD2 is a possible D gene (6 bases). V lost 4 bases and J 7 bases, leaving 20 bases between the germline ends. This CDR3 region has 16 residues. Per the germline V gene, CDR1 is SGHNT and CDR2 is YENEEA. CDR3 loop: CASSSRGGGRSNEQFF. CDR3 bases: TGTGCCAGCAGCTCCCGGGGAGGTGGGAGATCGAATGAGCAGTTCTTC.

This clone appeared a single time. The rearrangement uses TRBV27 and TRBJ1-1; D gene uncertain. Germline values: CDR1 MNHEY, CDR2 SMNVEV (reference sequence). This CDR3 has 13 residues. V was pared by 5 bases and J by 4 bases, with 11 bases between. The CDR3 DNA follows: TGTGCCAGCAGTATCCAAGTCGGCACTGAAGCTTTCTTT. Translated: CASSIQVGTEAFF.

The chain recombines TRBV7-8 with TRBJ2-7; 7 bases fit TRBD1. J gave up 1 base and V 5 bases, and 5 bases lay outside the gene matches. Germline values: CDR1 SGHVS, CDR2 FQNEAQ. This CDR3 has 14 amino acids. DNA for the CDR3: TGTGCCAGCAGCATACCAGGGGGATCCTACGAGCAGTACTTC. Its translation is CASSIPGGSYEQYF.

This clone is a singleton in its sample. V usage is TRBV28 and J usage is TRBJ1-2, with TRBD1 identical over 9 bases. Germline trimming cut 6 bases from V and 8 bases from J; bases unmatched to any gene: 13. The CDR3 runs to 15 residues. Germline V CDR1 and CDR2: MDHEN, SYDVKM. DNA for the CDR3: TGTGCCAGCAGCCTCCCTCCGGGACAGGGAAAGGGCTACACCTTC. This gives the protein CASSLPPGQGKGYTF.

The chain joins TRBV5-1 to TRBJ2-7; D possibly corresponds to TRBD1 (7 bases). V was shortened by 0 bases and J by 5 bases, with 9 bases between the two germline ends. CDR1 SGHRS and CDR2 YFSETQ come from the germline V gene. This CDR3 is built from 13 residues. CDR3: CASSLARGDEQYF. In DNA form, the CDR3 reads TGCGCCAGCAGCTTGGCCAGGGGGGACGAGCAGTACTTC.

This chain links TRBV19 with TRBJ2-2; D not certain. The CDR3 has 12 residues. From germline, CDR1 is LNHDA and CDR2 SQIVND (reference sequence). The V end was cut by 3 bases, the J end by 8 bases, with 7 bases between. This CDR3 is CASSMGLGELFF. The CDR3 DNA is TGTGCCAGTAGTATGGGCTTAGGGGAGCTGTTTTTT.

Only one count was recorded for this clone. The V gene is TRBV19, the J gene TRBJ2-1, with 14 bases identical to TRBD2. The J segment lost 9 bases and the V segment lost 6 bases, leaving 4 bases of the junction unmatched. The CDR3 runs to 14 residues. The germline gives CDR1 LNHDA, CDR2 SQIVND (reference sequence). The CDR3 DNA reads TGTGCCAGTAGGGGACTAGCGGGAGTGGGTGAGCAGTTCTTC. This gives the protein CASRGLAGVGEQFF.

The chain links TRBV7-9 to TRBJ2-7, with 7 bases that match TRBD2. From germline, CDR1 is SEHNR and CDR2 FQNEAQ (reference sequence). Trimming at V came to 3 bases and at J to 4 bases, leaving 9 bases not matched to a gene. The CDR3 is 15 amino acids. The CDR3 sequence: CASSFRPLAPYEQYF. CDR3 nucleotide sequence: TGTGCCAGCAGCTTTAGGCCACTAGCGCCGTACGAGCAGTACTTC.

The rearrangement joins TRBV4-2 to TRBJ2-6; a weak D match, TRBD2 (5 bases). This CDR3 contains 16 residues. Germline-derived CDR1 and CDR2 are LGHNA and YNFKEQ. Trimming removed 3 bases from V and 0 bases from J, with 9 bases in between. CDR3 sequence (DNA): TGTGCCAGCAGCCAGGGAGCCCTCTCTGGGGCCAACGTCCTGACTTTC. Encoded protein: CASSQGALSGANVLTF.

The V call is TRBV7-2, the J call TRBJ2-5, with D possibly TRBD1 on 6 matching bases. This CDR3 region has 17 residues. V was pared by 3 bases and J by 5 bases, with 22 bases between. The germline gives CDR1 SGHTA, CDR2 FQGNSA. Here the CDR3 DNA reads TGTGCCAGCAGCTTTACAACAGGGAACCCCTTCTGGGAGACCCAGTACTTC. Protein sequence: CASSFTTGNPFWETQYF.

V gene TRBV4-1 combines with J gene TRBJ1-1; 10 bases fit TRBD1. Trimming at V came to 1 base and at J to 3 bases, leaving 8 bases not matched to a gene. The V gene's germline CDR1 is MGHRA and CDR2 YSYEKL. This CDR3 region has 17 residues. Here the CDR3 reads CASSQGTRDRGDTEAFF. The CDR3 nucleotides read TGCGCCAGCAGCCAAGGGACTCGGGACAGGGGAGACACTGAAGCTTTCTTT.

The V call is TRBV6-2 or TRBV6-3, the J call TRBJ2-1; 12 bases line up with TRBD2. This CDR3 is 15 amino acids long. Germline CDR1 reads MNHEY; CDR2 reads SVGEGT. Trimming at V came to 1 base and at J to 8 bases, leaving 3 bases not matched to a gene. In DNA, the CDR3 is TGTGCCAGCAGTTACTTACTAGCGGGGGGCTATGAGCAGTTCTTC. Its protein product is CASSYLLAGGYEQFF.

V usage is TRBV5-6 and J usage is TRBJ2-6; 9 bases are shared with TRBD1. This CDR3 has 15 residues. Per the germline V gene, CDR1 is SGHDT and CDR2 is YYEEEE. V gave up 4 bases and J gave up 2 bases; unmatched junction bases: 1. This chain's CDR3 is CASSRQGAGANVLTF. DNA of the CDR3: TGTGCCAGCAGCCGACAGGGGGCTGGGGCCAACGTCCTGACTTTC. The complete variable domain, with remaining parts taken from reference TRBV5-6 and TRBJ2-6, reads DAGVTQSPTHLIKTRGQQVTLRCSPKSGHDTVSWYQQALGQGPQFIFQYYEEEERQRGNFPDRFSGHQFPNYSSELNVNALLLGDSALYLCASSRQGAGANVLTFGAGSRLTVL.

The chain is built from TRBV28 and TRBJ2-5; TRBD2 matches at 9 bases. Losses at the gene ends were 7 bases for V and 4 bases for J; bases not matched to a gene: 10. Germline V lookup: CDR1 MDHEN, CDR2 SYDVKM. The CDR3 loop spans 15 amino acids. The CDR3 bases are TGTGCCAGCATCCTTAGCGGGAGCGGAATAGAGACCCAGTACTTC. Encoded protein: CASILSGSGIETQYF.

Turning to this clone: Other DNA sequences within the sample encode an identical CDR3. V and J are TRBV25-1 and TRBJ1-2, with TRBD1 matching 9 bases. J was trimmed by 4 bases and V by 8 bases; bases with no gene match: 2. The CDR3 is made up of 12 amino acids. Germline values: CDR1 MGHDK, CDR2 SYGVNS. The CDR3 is CASSDRGYGYTF. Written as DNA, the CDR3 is TGTGCCAGCTCGGACAGGGGCTATGGCTACACCTTC.

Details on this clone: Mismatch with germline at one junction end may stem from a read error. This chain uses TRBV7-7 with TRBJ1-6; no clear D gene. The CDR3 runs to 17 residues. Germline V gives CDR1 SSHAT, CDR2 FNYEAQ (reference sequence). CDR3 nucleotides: TGTGCTAGCAGCAAGGATTTTACTAGGGCATGGGATTCACCCCTCCACTTT. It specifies CASSKDFTRAWDSPLHF.

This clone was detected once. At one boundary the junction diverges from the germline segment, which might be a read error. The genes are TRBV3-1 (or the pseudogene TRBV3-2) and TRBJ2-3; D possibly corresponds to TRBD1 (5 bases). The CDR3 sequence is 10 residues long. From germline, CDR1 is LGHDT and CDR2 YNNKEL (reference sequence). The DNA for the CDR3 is TGCGCTACAGGTTTAGATACGCAGTATTTT. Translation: CATGLDTQYF.